Here is one T cell receptor beta chain with its context. Its antigen is still unknown. This CDR3 spans 15 amino acids. Germline V gene sequence: CDR1 SGHVS, CDR2 FQNEAQ. The junction had 12 bases not matched to a gene; V was cut back by 2 bases and J by 12 bases. The assay was run at survey level. The protocol was immunoSEQ multiplex PCR, while the TCRdb copy is restricted to in-frame clones and leaves out a portion. The table has about 30,000 clones, more than 60% seen once; the top ten hold about 2.1%. These data come from a study of STAT5B mutations in CD4+ large granular lymphocyte leukemia. Study-wide context: Healthy donors showed HLA-associated enrichment of the CDR3 'QG' motif.

Whole-study results and caveats: Without putative leukemic clones, patient CD4-sorted repertoires remained more clonal than healthy CD4+ repertoires. No patients shared main leukemic clonotypes, though roughly 27% appeared at low frequency elsewhere.

The chain links TRBV7-8 to TRBJ2-1, with 8 positions matching TRBD2. The source of this sequence is a human donor in good health. The sequenced material came from CD4+ T cells from blood buffy coats. DNA for the CDR3: TGTGCCAGCAGCTTAATTTCCTCCGGGACTAGTGCGCAGTTCTTC. Translation: CASSLISSGTSAQFF.